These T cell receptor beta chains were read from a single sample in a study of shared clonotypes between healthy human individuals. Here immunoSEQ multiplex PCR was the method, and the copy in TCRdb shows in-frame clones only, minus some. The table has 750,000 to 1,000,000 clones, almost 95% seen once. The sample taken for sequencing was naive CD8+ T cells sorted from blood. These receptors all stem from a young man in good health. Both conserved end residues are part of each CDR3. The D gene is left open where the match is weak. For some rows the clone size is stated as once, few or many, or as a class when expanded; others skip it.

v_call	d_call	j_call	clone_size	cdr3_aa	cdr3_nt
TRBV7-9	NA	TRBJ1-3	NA	CASSLDTGSGNTIYF	TGTGCCAGCAGCTTAGACACAGGGTCCGGAAACACCATATATTTT
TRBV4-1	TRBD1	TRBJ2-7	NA	CASSPGTGDYEQYF	TGCGCCAGCAGCCCAGGGACAGGGGACTACGAGCAGTACTTC
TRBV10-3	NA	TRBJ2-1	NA	CAISESGNEQFF	TGTGCCATCAGTGAGTCTGGGAATGAGCAGTTCTTC
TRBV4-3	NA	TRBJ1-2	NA	CASSQDRSGYDGYTF	TGCGCCAGCAGCCAAGATCGTTCGGGGTACGATGGCTACACCTTC
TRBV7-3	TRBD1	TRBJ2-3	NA	CASSRTGGADTQYF	TGTGCCAGCAGCCGGACAGGGGGAGCAGATACGCAGTATTTT
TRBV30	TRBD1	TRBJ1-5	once	CAWSDLGTGNQPQHF	TGTGCCTGGAGTGACCTTGGGACAGGGAATCAGCCCCAGCATTTT
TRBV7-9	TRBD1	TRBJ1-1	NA	CASSFGTGREAFF	TGTGCCAGCAGCTTCGGGACAGGGCGTGAAGCTTTCTTT
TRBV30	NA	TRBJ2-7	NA	CAWSVIFPYEQYF	TGTGCCTGGAGTGTAATCTTTCCCTACGAGCAGTACTTC
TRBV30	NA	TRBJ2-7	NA	CAWTVPLTYEQYF	TGTGCCTGGACTGTACCCCTAACTTACGAGCAGTACTTC
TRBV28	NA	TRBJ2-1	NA	CASSLRRSRGSYNEQFF	TGTGCCAGCAGTTTAAGGCGGTCCAGGGGCTCCTACAATGAGCAGTTCTTC
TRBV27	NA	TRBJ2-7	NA	CASSLPGAYEQYF	TGTGCCAGCAGTCTTCCAGGGGCCTACGAGCAGTACTTC
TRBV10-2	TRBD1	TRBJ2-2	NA	CASSNRGAGELFF	TGCGCCAGCAGTAACAGGGGTGCCGGGGAGCTGTTTTTT
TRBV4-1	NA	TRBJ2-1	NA	CASSQVGRVGEQFF	TGCGCCAGCAGCCAAGTTGGTCGTGTGGGTGAGCAGTTCTTC
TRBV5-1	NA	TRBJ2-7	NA	CASSLVGGGSYEQYF	TGCGCCAGCAGCTTGGTGGGGGGAGGAAGCTACGAGCAGTACTTC
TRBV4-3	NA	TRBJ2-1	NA	CASSQDPFGGYNEQFF	TGCGCCAGCAGCCAAGATCCTTTTGGGGGGTACAATGAGCAGTTCTTC
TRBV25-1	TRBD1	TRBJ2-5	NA	CASSEGQGQETQYF	TGTGCCAGCAGTGAGGGACAGGGGCAAGAGACCCAGTACTTC
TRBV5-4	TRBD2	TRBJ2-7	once	CASSLLGGLAGAITYEQYF	TGTGCCAGCAGCTTGCTTGGAGGTCTAGCGGGAGCTATAACCTACGAGCAGTACTTC
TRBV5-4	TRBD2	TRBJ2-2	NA	CASSSLILAGENLNTGELFF	TGTGCCAGCAGTTCCCTAATACTAGCGGGAGAGAACTTGAACACCGGGGAGCTGTTTTTT
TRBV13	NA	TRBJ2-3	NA	CASSRGWRVSGDTQYF	TGTGCCAGCAGCAGGGGCTGGCGAGTGAGTGGCGATACGCAGTATTTT
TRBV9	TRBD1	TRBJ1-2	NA	CASSGEEGGLHGYTF	TGTGCCAGCAGCGGGGAAGAAGGGGGCCTCCATGGCTACACCTTC
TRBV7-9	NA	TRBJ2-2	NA	CASSLLAPNTGELFF	TGTGCCAGCAGCTTATTAGCGCCGAACACCGGGGAGCTGTTTTTT
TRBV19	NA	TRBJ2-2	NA	CATEVGRTGELFF	TGTGCCACCGAGGTGGGCCGGACCGGGGAGCTGTTTTTT